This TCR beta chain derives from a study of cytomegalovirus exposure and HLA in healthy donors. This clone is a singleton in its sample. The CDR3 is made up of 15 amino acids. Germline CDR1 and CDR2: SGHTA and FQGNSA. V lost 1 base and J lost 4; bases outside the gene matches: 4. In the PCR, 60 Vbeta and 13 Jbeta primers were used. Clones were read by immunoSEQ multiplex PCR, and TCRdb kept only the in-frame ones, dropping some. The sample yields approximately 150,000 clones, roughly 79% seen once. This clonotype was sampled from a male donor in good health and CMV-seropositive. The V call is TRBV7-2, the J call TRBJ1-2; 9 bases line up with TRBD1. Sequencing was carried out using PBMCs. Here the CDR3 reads CASSLGGQGGYGYTF. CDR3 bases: TGTGCCAGCAGCTTAGGGGGACAGGGAGGCTATGGCTACACCTTC.